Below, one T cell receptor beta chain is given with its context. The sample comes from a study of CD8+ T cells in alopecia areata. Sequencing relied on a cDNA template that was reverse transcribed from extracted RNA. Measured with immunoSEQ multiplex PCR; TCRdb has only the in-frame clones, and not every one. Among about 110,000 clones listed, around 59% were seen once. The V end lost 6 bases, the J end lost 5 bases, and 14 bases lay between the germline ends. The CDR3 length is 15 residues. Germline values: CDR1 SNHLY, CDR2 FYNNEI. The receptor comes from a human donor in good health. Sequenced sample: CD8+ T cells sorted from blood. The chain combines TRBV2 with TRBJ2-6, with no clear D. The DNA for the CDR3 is TGTGCCAGCAGACACGAGAGAATTCGGGCCAACGTCCTGACTTTC. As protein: CASRHERIRANVLTF.